These T cell receptor beta chains were read from a single sample in a study of blood T cell repertoires in COVID-19. Clones were read by immunoSEQ multiplex PCR, and TCRdb kept only the in-frame ones, dropping some. The sample shows 170,000 or so clones, approximately 78% of them seen only once. Material: PBMCs or T cells enriched from blood (not recorded which). The receptors were sampled from a woman aged 50 to 65 who had recovered from COVID-19. Each CDR3 is given with its conserved first and last residue. Fields, in order: J gene, D gene, clone size, V gene, CDR3 DNA, CDR3 protein. D genes are given only for firm matches. Some rows have no size entry. The others give once, few or many, or a class for an expanded clone.

TRBJ2-6 NA NA TRBV28 TGTGCCAGCAGGCAGGGGGCCAACGTCCTGACTTTC CASRQGANVLTF
TRBJ2-3 NA NA TRBV27 TGTGCCAGCAGACCGCGGGTCGGCACAGATACGCAGTATTTT CASRPRVGTDTQYF
TRBJ1-3 NA NA TRBV28 TGTGCCAGCAGTCAAACAGGGCACCTATTTTCACCTGGAAACACCATATATTTT CASSQTGHLFSPGNTIYF
TRBJ2-5 TRBD1 NA TRBV7-9 TGTGCCAGCAGCCAGGGGGAAGAGACCCAGTACTTC CASSQGEETQYF
TRBJ1-1 NA few TRBV7-3 TGTGCCAGCAGCCACCTCGGGGGTGTGGGGACTGAAGCTTTCTTT CASSHLGGVGTEAFF
TRBJ1-2 NA NA TRBV28 TGTGCCGGTTGGAGGGAATTAGGGGGCTACACCTTC CAGWRELGGYTF
TRBJ1-3 NA NA TRBV4-3 TGCGCCAGCAGCCATGATACAGGGTCTTCTGGAAACACCATATATTTT CASSHDTGSSGNTIYF
TRBJ1-5 NA NA TRBV7-2 TGTGCCAGCAGCCTAACAGGGAGTCAGCCCCAGCATTTT CASSLTGSQPQHF
TRBJ2-3 TRBD2 NA TRBV28 TGTGCCAGCAGTTCGGGAGGGAGCGGGGATACGCAGTATTTT CASSSGGSGDTQYF
TRBJ2-1 NA NA TRBV28 TGTGCCAGCAGTCCTCCCTTCGGGGAGCAGTTCTTC CASSPPFGEQFF